The 25 T cell receptor beta chains given below trace back to one sample, sequenced in a study of cytomegalovirus exposure and HLA in healthy donors. TCRdb's table, derived via immunoSEQ multiplex PCR, lists solely in-frame clones and lacks some. The repertoire consists of some 200,000 clones, with 70% to 85% occurring once and the leading ten covering roughly 12%. The sample consisted of PBMCs. These receptors originate from a woman in her thirties in good health and CMV-seropositive.

V and J are TRBV2 and TRBJ2-2; a possible D gene is TRBD2 (6 bases). This CDR3 is 15 amino acids long. V shed 11 bases and J shed 0 bases, with 16 bases lying between them. The V gene's germline CDR1 is SNHLY and CDR2 FYNNEI. The CDR3 is CASNGGQANTGELFF. The DNA of the CDR3 is TGTGCCTCGAATGGAGGGCAGGCGAACACCGGGGAGCTGTTTTTT.

In DNA form, the CDR3 reads TGTGCCAGCACCCCAGCTAGCGGGAGGTCCCAAGAGACCCAGTACTTC. Translating it yields CASTPASGRSQETQYF. The chain links TRBV6-6 to TRBJ2-5; 11 bases agree with TRBD2. Germline CDR1 reads MNHNY; CDR2 reads SVGAGI (reference sequence). The CDR3 runs to 16 residues. V lost 7 bases to trimming and J lost 1 base; unmatched junction nucleotides: 8.

V usage is TRBV7-9 and J usage is TRBJ2-5; D is unresolved. Trimming took 5 bases from V and 5 from J, leaving 6 bases between them. The germline V gene encodes CDR1 SEHNR and CDR2 FQNEAQ (reference sequence). The CDR3 totals 11 residues. CDR3 DNA: TGTGCCAGCAGCCTCCAGGAGACCCAGTACTTC. Amino acids: CASSLQETQYF.

Only one count was recorded for this clone. The V gene is TRBV5-1, the J gene TRBJ1-1; D is unresolved. The germline gives CDR1 SGHRS, CDR2 YFSETQ. This CDR3 has 13 amino acids. The ends were cut back, 0 bases at V and 6 bases at J, with 9 bases in the middle. The DNA of the CDR3 is TGCGCCAGCAGCTTGGGGCAGGTCGCTGAAGCTTTCTTT. Protein: CASSLGQVAEAFF.

The CDR3 protein is CSVEAGGPEVETQYF. The CDR3 DNA reads as TGCAGCGTTGAGGCGGGAGGGCCTGAGGTGGAGACCCAGTACTTC. The chain joins TRBV29-1 to TRBJ2-5, with 9 bases lining up with TRBD2. The germline CDR1 and CDR2 sequences are SQVTM and ANQGSEA. V dropped 3 bases and J dropped 5; count of bases not matched to a gene: 10. The CDR3 is made up of 15 amino acids. The full variable domain, with the rest looked up from reference TRBV29-1 and TRBJ2-5, is SAVISQKPSRDICQRGTSLTIQCQVDSQVTMMFWYRQQPGQSLTLIATANQGSEATYESGFVIDKFPISRPNLTFSTLTVSNMSPEDSSIYLCSVEAGGPEVETQYFGPGTRLLVL.

V usage is TRBV29-1 and J usage is TRBJ2-1; 7 positions agree with TRBD2. The V and J ends lost 3 bases and 1 base, in that order; junction bases with no gene match: 3. Germline lookup yields CDR1 SQVTM and CDR2 ANQGSEA. The CDR3 runs to 14 residues. CDR3 residues: CSVDVSGSYNEQFF. Written as DNA, the CDR3 is TGCAGCGTTGACGTTAGCGGGTCCTACAATGAGCAGTTCTTC.

V gene TRBV16 combines with J gene TRBJ2-2; possibly TRBD1 for D (6 bases). V was clipped by 1 base and J by 0 bases, with 9 bases between them. The CDR3 is 16 amino acids. Per germline, CDR1 KGHSY and CDR2 FQNENV. The CDR3 loop reads CASSQYGQPNTGELFF. The CDR3 nucleotides read TGTGCCAGCAGCCAATATGGACAGCCGAACACCGGGGAGCTGTTTTTT.

The chain uses TRBV11-2 and TRBJ1-1, with a weak D call TRBD1 (6 bases). Germline CDR1 SGHAT, CDR2 FQNNGV. This CDR3 is built from 14 residues. V was pared by 5 bases and J by 4 bases, with 14 bases between. In nucleotides, the CDR3 is TGTGCCAGCAGCCCACAGGGTCGGTTCACTGAAGCTTTCTTT. Protein sequence: CASSPQGRFTEAFF.

The chain carries TRBV6-1 and TRBJ1-2; D gene unclear. The CDR3 loop spans 16 amino acids. The germline V gene encodes CDR1 MNHNS and CDR2 SASEGT. V lost 0 bases, J lost 4 bases, and 15 bases lay in between. The CDR3 loop reads CASSEAVFDILYGYTF. The CDR3 region has the DNA TGTGCCAGCAGTGAAGCGGTTTTTGACATCCTCTATGGCTACACCTTC.

The chain joins TRBV7-6 to TRBJ2-1; 9 bases line up with TRBD2. The V and J ends lost 8 bases and 11 bases, in that order; junction bases with no gene match: 16. CDR3 length: 15 amino acids. CDR1 and CDR2 (germline): SGHVS, FNYEAQ. The CDR3, as DNA: TGTGCCAGCTCGGCATTTGGCGGGAGGGATCATAAGCAGTTCTTC. This sequence encodes CASSAFGGRDHKQFF.

The rearrangement joins TRBV6-1 to TRBJ1-1; D is uncertain. The CDR3 runs 14 residues. Germline V gene data show CDR1 as MNHNS and CDR2 as SASEGT. V gave up 1 base and J gave up 10 bases, with 16 bases separating them. DNA of the CDR3: TGTGCCAGCAGTGAAGTGGAGACGCGAGGTAGAGCTTTCTTT. Protein sequence: CASSEVETRGRAFF.

The rearrangement joins TRBV6-5 to TRBJ2-7; D call uncertain. V was clipped by 6 bases and J by 6 bases, with 9 bases between them. Germline values: CDR1 MNHEY, CDR2 SVGAGI. The CDR3 has 11 residues. The CDR3, as DNA: TGTGCCAGCAGCCAAACTTCCGAGCAGTACTTC. Its protein product is CASSQTSEQYF.

The chain is built from TRBV28 and TRBJ2-2; D is unclear. The CDR3 contains 14 residues. Germline values: CDR1 MDHEN, CDR2 SYDVKM. V was shortened by 7 bases and J by 1 base, with 10 bases between the two germline ends. The DNA of the CDR3 is TGTGCCAGCATTAGACTCCGGAACACCGGGGAGCTGTTTTTT. Its translation: CASIRLRNTGELFF.

The J gene is TRBJ1-1, the V gene TRBV11-1, with D tentatively TRBD1 (5 bases). From germline, CDR1 is SGHAT and CDR2 FQDESV (reference sequence). V lost 8 bases, J lost 1 base, and 14 bases lay in between. This CDR3 contains 14 residues. The CDR3 DNA follows: TGTGCCAGCGGGAGGGGCAGGACGAACACTGAAGCTTTCTTT. It translates to CASGRGRTNTEAFF.

The chain employs TRBV27 and TRBJ1-2, with D hard to call. This CDR3 spans 15 amino acids. With 3 bases removed from V and 9 bases from J, the gap between germline ends came to 20 bases. CDR1 and CDR2 from the germline V gene are MNHEY and SMNVEV (reference sequence). As DNA, the CDR3 is TGTGCCAGCAGTTTGGGTCCGGGGAGAGGAGAAAGCTACACCTTC. Amino acid sequence: CASSLGPGRGESYTF.

This chain joins TRBV6-5 and TRBJ2-1, with 10 positions matching TRBD2. V shed 5 bases, J shed 6 bases, and the junction held 4 bases outside the gene matches. This CDR3 region has 14 residues. CDR1 MNHEY and CDR2 SVGAGI come from the germline V gene. The CDR3 is CASSQASGSNEQFF. DNA of the CDR3: TGTGCCAGCAGTCAGGCTAGCGGGAGCAATGAGCAGTTCTTC.

This chain connects TRBV2 to TRBJ1-4, with a weak D call TRBD1 (6 bases). Germline V lookup: CDR1 SNHLY, CDR2 FYNNEI. Between the trimmed V and J ends, which lost 8 bases and 7 bases, there was a span of 14 bases. This CDR3 is 13 amino acids long. As DNA, the CDR3 is TGTGCCAGCTGGGGGCGGGGGAGTGAAAAACTGTTTTTT. As protein: CASWGRGSEKLFF.

This clone was picked up a small number of times. The chain has TRBV7-2 and TRBJ1-2; D unclear. CDR3 size: 14 residues. Germline V gene lookup returns CDR1 SGHTA and CDR2 FQGNSA. Trimming cost V 2 bases and J 4 bases, with 11 bases left between them. In nucleotides, the CDR3 is TGTGCCAGCAGCTTATCGACTTCAAGCTATGGCTACACCTTC. Translating it yields CASSLSTSSYGYTF.

The rearrangement links TRBV6-6 to TRBJ1-5, with D possibly TRBD1 on 5 matching bases. This CDR3 spans 13 amino acids. Trimming pared 5 bases from V and 6 bases from J, leaving 11 bases between. Germline values: CDR1 MNHNY, CDR2 SVGAGI (reference sequence). The CDR3 protein is CASSAQGSQPQHF. The DNA for the CDR3 is TGTGCCAGCAGTGCTCAGGGATCTCAGCCCCAGCATTTT.

The CDR3 loop reads CSVAKSGTANTEAFF. The CDR3 DNA follows: TGCAGCGTCGCCAAATCCGGGACAGCGAACACTGAAGCTTTCTTT. The chain combines TRBV29-1 with TRBJ1-1; 7 bases map to TRBD1. J was trimmed by 1 base and V by 6 bases; bases with no gene match: 11. The germline V gene encodes CDR1 SQVTM and CDR2 ANQGSEA. There are 15 residues in the CDR3.

The CDR3 DNA reads TGTGCCAGCAGCCATTTTCCGCAGGGTAAGGATGGTGAGCAGTTCTTC. Amino acid sequence: CASSHFPQGKDGEQFF. The chain recombines TRBV4-2 with TRBJ2-1; D may be TRBD1 (5 bases). The CDR3 totals 16 residues. Per germline, CDR1 LGHNA and CDR2 YNFKEQ. V lost 3 bases and J 9 bases, leaving 21 bases between the germline ends.

The CDR3, as DNA: TGTGCCAGCAGACAGGGGGCTGACACTGAAGCTTTCTTT. Its protein is CASRQGADTEAFF. The chain joins TRBV11-2 to TRBJ1-1, with 9 bases that match TRBD1. Germline CDR1 is SGHAT and CDR2 is FQNNGV. J lost 3 bases, V lost 6 bases, and 2 bases had no gene match. This CDR3 is 13 amino acids long.

This chain connects TRBV27 to TRBJ2-1, with 7 bases lining up with TRBD1. Trimming cost V 5 bases and J 7 bases; bases outside gene matches: 2. Germline loops: CDR1 MNHEY, CDR2 SMNVEV (reference sequence). The CDR3 covers 12 residues. The CDR3 protein is CASSPQGNEQFF. The CDR3 DNA reads as TGTGCCAGCAGTCCACAGGGGAATGAGCAGTTCTTC.

This clone has a handful of counts. This sequence joins TRBV27 and TRBJ1-2; TRBD1 agrees at 8 bases. CDR3 length: 14 amino acids. Germline V gene sequence: CDR1 MNHEY, CDR2 SMNVEV (reference sequence). Trimming at V came to 6 bases and at J to 3 bases, leaving 6 bases not matched to a gene. Here the CDR3 reads CASSRQGYDYGYTF. The CDR3 nucleotides are TGTGCCAGCAGCCGACAGGGGTACGACTATGGCTACACCTTC.

This chain links TRBV29-1 with TRBJ2-2; perhaps TRBD2 as D (6 bases). The CDR3 length is 16 residues. Germline values: CDR1 SQVTM, CDR2 ANQGSEA. V shed 6 bases and J shed 0 bases, with 17 bases lying between them. CDR3 nucleotides: TGCAGCGTCCTACTGCGGGACTCCACGAACACCGGGGAGCTGTTTTTT. Its translation: CSVLLRDSTNTGELFF.